This T cell receptor beta chain was recovered during a study of cytomegalovirus exposure and HLA in healthy donors. The germline V gene encodes CDR1 SGHTA and CDR2 FQGNSA. This CDR3 comprises 13 residues. V was trimmed by 2 bases and J by 4 bases, leaving 8 bases between them. Of note for this clone: The target antigen is unknown.

Broader study findings: When a later analysis was performed, an Asian-associated ancestry cluster reportedly had fewer N-insertions than the roughly 670-donor mean. The presence/absence work took it that sequencing depth was about the same across donors.

In the PCR, 60 Vbeta and 13 Jbeta primers were used. Some clones are missing from TCRdb's copy, which holds only in-frame ones; the method was immunoSEQ multiplex PCR. The sample has nearly 300,000 clones, roughly 88% seen once. The sequence was obtained from a man between 35 and 55 years old in good health and CMV-seropositive. The V call is TRBV7-2, the J call TRBJ1-1; D is uncertain. The specimen sequenced was PBMCs. DNA for the CDR3: TGTGCCAGCAGCTTATTGACGGGCACTGAAGCTTTCTTT. Residues: CASSLLTGTEAFF.